These 15 T cell receptor beta chains came from one sample sequenced in a study of T cell changes during pregnancy in multiple sclerosis. Assay: immunoSEQ multiplex PCR; the TCRdb copy retains only in-frame clones and omits some. The sample lists around 47,000 clones; around 93% were seen once. Sample: CD8+ T cells from peripheral blood mononuclear cells, taken in the first trimester of pregnancy. These receptors all come from a female donor with multiple sclerosis, enrolled in a pregnancy study.

The chain couples TRBV6-5 to TRBJ2-7; the match to TRBD1 covers 12 bases. The V segment lost 8 bases and the J segment 7 bases; nucleotides outside the gene matches: 9. CDR1 and CDR2 from the germline V gene are MNHEY and SVGAGI. The CDR3 sequence is 14 residues long. CDR3 protein: CASRPGQGAGEQYF. CDR3 nucleotide sequence: TGTGCCAGCCGACCGGGACAGGGGGCGGGGGAGCAGTACTTC.

The J gene is TRBJ2-1, the V gene TRBV27; D not certain. The CDR3 is 13 residues long. Germline V CDR1 and CDR2: MNHEY, SMNVEV (reference sequence). Trimming pared 3 bases from V and 2 bases from J, leaving 5 bases between. The CDR3, as DNA: TGTGCCAGCAGTTTGAGTGCCTACAATGAGCAGTTCTTC. Protein: CASSLSAYNEQFF.

This chain joins TRBV9 and TRBJ1-1; TRBD1 aligns across 8 bases. This CDR3 comprises 16 residues. With V trimmed by 0 bases and J by 0 bases, 4 bases remained unmatched. Germline V gene data show CDR1 as SGDLS and CDR2 as YYNGEE. The CDR3 DNA is TGTGCCAGCAGCGTAGTCGGGACAGGACTGAACACTGAAGCTTTCTTT. It is translated as CASSVVGTGLNTEAFF.

The chain joins TRBV6-5 to TRBJ1-5; weak D call: TRBD1 (6 bases). Trimming shortened V by 6 bases and J by 5 bases, and 14 bases separated the two germline ends. Germline V CDR1 and CDR2: MNHEY, SVGAGI. The CDR3 consists of 14 residues. CDR3 region: CASSPRQVHQPQHF. The CDR3 nucleotides read TGTGCCAGCAGCCCCCGACAGGTTCATCAGCCCCAGCATTTT.

The chain combines TRBV7-9 with TRBJ2-5, with D perhaps TRBD2 (6 bases). CDR1 is SEHNR and CDR2 is FQNEAQ in the germline V gene (reference sequence). This CDR3 contains 14 residues. Between the trimmed V and J ends, which lost 4 bases and 0 bases, there was a span of 9 bases. CDR3 sequence reads: CASSSLADQETQYF. The CDR3, as DNA: TGTGCCAGCAGCTCCTTAGCGGACCAAGAGACCCAGTACTTC.

This clone was counted a single time. The J gene is TRBJ2-2, the V gene TRBV5-8; D perhaps matches TRBD2 (5 bases). The V gene's germline CDR1 is SGHTS and CDR2 YDEGEE. This CDR3 spans 16 amino acids. V was trimmed by 0 bases and J by 7 bases, leaving 16 bases between them. CDR3 in DNA: TGTGCCAGCAGCTTGGTGGAGGTTTTGGTCGGCGGGGAGCTGTTTTTT. It codes for CASSLVEVLVGGELFF.

The chain couples TRBV30 to TRBJ2-7; D gene ambiguous. V lost 3 bases to trimming and J lost 7 bases, with 13 bases between them. The CDR3 runs 12 residues. Germline assignment: CDR1 GTSNPN and CDR2 SVGIG (reference sequence). The CDR3 protein is CAWSAESWEQYF. The DNA of the CDR3 is TGTGCCTGGAGCGCCGAGTCGTGGGAGCAGTACTTC.

V is TRBV18 and J is TRBJ2-7, with 7 bases aligning to TRBD2. CDR1 and CDR2 from the germline V gene are KGHSH and LQKENI. V lost 5 bases and J lost 1; bases outside the gene matches: 8. The length of the CDR3 is 15 residues. CDR3 bases: TGTGCCAGCTCATCTCCTCCTAGCGGTTCCTACGAGCAGTACTTC. It is translated as CASSSPPSGSYEQYF.

The chain is built from TRBV2 and TRBJ1-1; 7 bases agree with TRBD1. The CDR3 consists of 13 residues. Trimming took 6 bases from V and 6 from J; bases not matched to a gene: 7. Germline V gives CDR1 SNHLY, CDR2 FYNNEI. This CDR3 reads CASRETGRAEAFF. The CDR3 bases are TGTGCCAGCAGGGAGACAGGGCGCGCTGAAGCTTTCTTT.

This clone is categorized as medium-sized (0.01 to 0.1%). The chain recombines TRBV4-2 with TRBJ2-6, with a tentative D call TRBD1 (5 bases). This CDR3 has 16 residues. Germline CDR1 reads LGHNA; CDR2 reads YNFKEQ. V was trimmed by 0 bases and J by 0 bases, leaving 6 bases between them. CDR3 protein: CASSQETGSGANVLTF. For the CDR3, the DNA is TGTGCCAGCAGCCAAGAAACAGGCTCTGGGGCCAACGTCCTGACTTTC.

The rearrangement joins TRBV7-9 to TRBJ2-5; possibly TRBD1 for D (5 bases). Germline V CDR1 and CDR2: SEHNR, FQNEAQ (reference sequence). The CDR3 runs 16 residues. Trimming took off 10 bases at V and 5 bases at J, with 26 bases between the two ends. CDR3 amino acids: CATELPSRQGGETQYF. In DNA, the CDR3 is TGTGCCACCGAGCTCCCTAGTAGGCAGGGCGGTGAGACCCAGTACTTC. The full variable domain, completed using reference TRBV7-9 and TRBJ2-5, is DTGVSQNPRHKITKRGQNVTFRCDPISEHNRLYWYRQTLGQGPEFLTYFQNEAQLEKSRLLSDRFSAERPKGSFSTLEIQRTEQGDSAMYLCATELPSRQGGETQYFGPGTRLLVL.

This chain connects TRBV30 to TRBJ1-1, with TRBD1 identical over 10 bases. Germline loops: CDR1 GTSNPN, CDR2 SVGIG (reference sequence). CDR3 length: 15 amino acids. The CDR3, as DNA: TGTACACTGAGAGCCGAAGGACAGGGGGGGACTGAAGCTTTCTTT. Its protein product is CTLRAEGQGGTEAFF. Full variable domain (remainder filled in from reference TRBV30 and TRBJ1-1): SQTIHQWPATLVQPVGSPLSLECTVEGTSNPNLYWYRQAAGRGLQLLFYSVGIGQISSEVPQNLSASRPQDRQFILSSKKLLLSDSGFYLCTLRAEGQGGTEAFFGQGTRLTVV.

The V and J genes are TRBV11-2 and TRBJ1-1; D call uncertain. V was shortened by 3 bases and J by 3 bases, with 11 bases between the two germline ends. The germline gives CDR1 SGHAT, CDR2 FQNNGV. The CDR3 is 14 amino acids. The CDR3 spells CASSFAPVDTEAFF. CDR3 nucleotides: TGTGCCAGCAGCTTCGCCCCTGTAGACACTGAAGCTTTCTTT. The full variable domain, its missing parts supplied by reference TRBV11-2 and TRBJ1-1, is EAGVAQSPRYKIIEKRQSVAFWCNPISGHATLYWYQQILGQGPKLLIQFQNNGVVDDSQLPKDRFSAERLKGVDSTLKIQPAKLEDSAVYLCASSFAPVDTEAFFGQGTRLTVV.

The CDR3 DNA reads TGTGCCAGCAGCGCTCAAGCGGGGGGCCCCTACAATGAGCAGTTCTTC. This sequence encodes CASSAQAGGPYNEQFF. This chain connects TRBV7-7 to TRBJ2-1; 9 positions match TRBD2. The V gene's germline CDR1 is SSHAT and CDR2 FNYEAQ (reference sequence). V dropped 5 bases and J dropped 2; count of bases not matched to a gene: 7. The CDR3 consists of 16 residues.

This chain joins TRBV27 and TRBJ1-4; D is uncertain. Trimming removed 5 bases at V and 0 bases at J, with 13 bases between. In germline, CDR1 is MNHEY, CDR2 SMNVEV (reference sequence). The CDR3 length is 16 residues. CDR3 in amino acids: CASSGDIGATNEKLFF. The CDR3 bases are TGTGCCAGCAGTGGAGATATAGGAGCAACTAATGAAAAACTGTTTTTT.